The 25 T cell receptor beta chains presented below share a single source sample, sequenced in a study of CD8+ T cells in alopecia areata. It was cDNA, reverse transcribed from extracted RNA, that served as the sequencing template. The method was immunoSEQ multiplex PCR; TCRdb's version includes in-frame clones alone and lacks a portion of them. The repertoire has about 180,000 clones, approximately 53% of them found once; the top ten carry 10% to 13%. Treatment reported: oral pan-JAK inhibitor, 5-10 mg twice daily. This sample comprised CD8+ T cells sorted from blood, obtained at week 24, from a patient treated with tofacitinib. These receptors came from a human donor with alopecia areata.

The chain couples TRBV29-1 to TRBJ2-7, with 8 bases identical to TRBD2. Unmatched junction bases numbered 8, after V lost 1 base and J lost 3 bases. Germline CDR1 and CDR2: SQVTM and ANQGSEA. The length of the CDR3 is 15 residues. DNA of the CDR3: TGCAGCGTTGAAGTAATTAGCGGGGCCGTCTACGAGCAGTACTTC. It specifies CSVEVISGAVYEQYF.

This clone was observed a handful of times. The chain uses TRBV2 and TRBJ2-5; TRBD2 might be the D (5 bases). V was cut by 6 bases and J by 3 bases, with 20 bases left in between. The CDR3 is 16 amino acids. CDR1 is SNHLY and CDR2 is FYNNEI in the germline V gene. CDR3 DNA sequence: TGTGCCAGCAGGAAGGACGGCGAGGGTTGGGAAGAGACCCAGTACTTC. This translates into CASRKDGEGWEETQYF.

In this sample, this clone turned up a few times. The rearrangement uses TRBV12-5 and TRBJ1-2, with D hard to call. V dropped 3 bases and J dropped 7 bases, with 6 bases sitting between them. The CDR3 has 11 amino acids. Germline V CDR1 and CDR2: LGHNT, FRNRAP. Here the CDR3 DNA reads TGTGCTAGTGGTTTTGGCCTTGGCTACACCTTC. Protein product: CASGFGLGYTF. Based on the CDR3 plus reference TRBV12-5 and TRBJ1-2, the full variable domain is DARVTQTPRHKVTEMGQEVTMRCQPILGHNTVFWYRQTMMQGLELLAYFRNRAPLDDSGMPKDRFSAEMPDATLATLKIQPSEPRDSAVYFCASGFGLGYTFGSGTRLTVV.

The CDR3 reads CATSTQRGAYNEQFF. The CDR3 bases are TGTGCCACCAGCACACAGCGGGGGGCCTACAATGAGCAGTTCTTC. The gene calls are TRBV15 and TRBJ2-1; 9 positions agree with TRBD2. The CDR3 length is 15 residues. Trimming at V came to 4 bases and at J to 2 bases, leaving 3 bases not matched to a gene. CDR1 is LNHNV, CDR2 YYDKDF, per germline (reference sequence). The variable domain in full, with the rest retrieved from reference TRBV15 and TRBJ2-1, is DAMVIQNPRYQVTQFGKPVTLSCSQTLNHNVMYWYQQKSSQAPKLLFHYYDKDFNNEADTPDNFQSRRPNTSFCFLDIRSPGLGDTAMYLCATSTQRGAYNEQFFGPGTRLTVL.

V and J are TRBV25-1 and TRBJ1-1, with D unclear. CDR1 MGHDK and CDR2 SYGVNS come from the germline V gene. CDR3 length: 13 residues. The V gene lost 7 bases and the J gene lost 4 bases, with 13 bases spanning the gap. The CDR3 spells CASTIGETTEAFF. The CDR3 DNA sequence: TGTGCCAGCACTATAGGAGAGACCACTGAAGCTTTCTTT.

This clone turned up a few times. The sample carries other DNA sequences with the same CDR3. The V and J genes are TRBV29-1 and TRBJ1-1, with D unresolved. This CDR3 has 12 amino acids. Germline CDR1 reads SQVTM; CDR2 reads ANQGSEA. The V gene lost 4 bases and the J gene lost 2 bases, with 8 bases spanning the gap. This chain's CDR3 is CSVARQNTEAFF. The CDR3 nucleotides are TGCAGCGTTGCTAGGCAAAACACTGAAGCTTTCTTT.

CDR3 residues: CSVERQGGGNTIYF. Here the CDR3 DNA reads TGCAGCGTTGAGCGACAGGGTGGAGGAAACACCATATATTTT. The J gene is TRBJ1-3, the V gene TRBV29-1, with TRBD1 matching over 7 bases. Germline CDR1 is SQVTM and CDR2 is ANQGSEA. With V trimmed by 3 bases and J by 4 bases, 6 bases remained unmatched. The CDR3 runs 14 residues.

CDR3 DNA sequence: TGTGCCAGCAAAGACAGCGACTATGGCTACACCTTC. It is translated as CASKDSDYGYTF. This chain joins TRBV6-5 and TRBJ1-2, with D maybe TRBD1 (5 bases). This CDR3 spans 12 amino acids. Trimming took off 7 bases at V and 3 bases at J, with 9 bases between the two ends. CDR1 is MNHEY and CDR2 is SVGAGI in the germline V gene.

CDR3 residues: CSGELGLAGGPQETQYF. CDR3 coding DNA: TGCAGCGGAGAACTGGGACTAGCGGGGGGACCCCAAGAGACCCAGTACTTC. This chain uses TRBV29-1 with TRBJ2-5; 15 bases are shared with TRBD2. V lost 7 bases, J lost 1 base, and 10 bases stayed unmatched. CDR1 is SQVTM, CDR2 ANQGSEA, per germline. The CDR3 is made up of 17 amino acids. Combining the CDR3 with reference TRBV29-1 and TRBJ2-5 gives the whole variable domain SAVISQKPSRDICQRGTSLTIQCQVDSQVTMMFWYRQQPGQSLTLIATANQGSEATYESGFVIDKFPISRPNLTFSTLTVSNMSPEDSSIYLCSGELGLAGGPQETQYFGPGTRLLVL.

The chain couples TRBV6-5 to TRBJ1-5; 7 bases are a match to TRBD1. The germline CDR1 and CDR2 sequences are MNHEY and SVGAGI. The CDR3 runs to 14 residues. V was clipped by 0 bases and J by 7 bases; unmatched bases: 3. CDR3 DNA: TGTGCCAGCAGTTACTCGACAGGGATCCAGCCCCAGCATTTT. This gives the protein CASSYSTGIQPQHF.

The chain couples TRBV7-6 to TRBJ2-7; no clear D gene. The CDR3 covers 14 residues. Germline V gene sequence: CDR1 SGHVS, CDR2 FNYEAQ. V was shortened by 5 bases and J by 0 bases, with 11 bases between the two germline ends. The CDR3 is CASSEDGSSYEQYF. CDR3 bases: TGTGCCAGCAGCGAGGACGGAAGCTCCTACGAGCAGTACTTC.

This clone was seen a handful of times. V gene TRBV19 combines with J gene TRBJ1-4; TRBD1 matches at 7 bases. The junction had 5 bases not matched to a gene; V was cut back by 6 bases and J by 4 bases. The length of the CDR3 is 14 residues. CDR1 and CDR2 (germline): LNHDA, SQIVND (reference sequence). The CDR3 sequence: CASRETGINEKLFF. DNA for the CDR3: TGTGCCAGTAGGGAGACAGGGATTAATGAAAAACTGTTTTTT. Filled out from reference TRBV19 and TRBJ1-4, the complete variable domain reads DGGITQSPKYLFRKEGQNVTLSCEQNLNHDAMYWYRQDPGQGLRLIYYSQIVNDFQKGDIAEGYSVSREKKESFPLTVTSAQKNPTAFYLCASRETGINEKLFFGSGTQLSVL.

This clone has only a few counts. The chain recombines TRBV28 with TRBJ2-5, with D possibly matching TRBD1 (6 bases). V was clipped by 5 bases and J by 2 bases, with 18 bases between them. Germline-derived CDR1 and CDR2 are MDHEN and SYDVKM. The CDR3 has 16 residues. The CDR3 coding sequence is TGTGCCAGCAGTCCTTGGGGGCAGGAACCTCAAGAGACCCAGTACTTC. The encoded protein is CASSPWGQEPQETQYF.

The rearrangement uses TRBV4-3 and TRBJ1-1; weak D call: TRBD1 (6 bases). Germline lookup yields CDR1 LGHNA and CDR2 YSLEER. The length of the CDR3 is 13 residues. Between the trimmed V and J ends, which lost 0 bases and 7 bases, there was a span of 9 bases. The CDR3 sequence: CASSQDKGGEAFF. For the CDR3, the DNA is TGCGCCAGCAGCCAAGATAAAGGGGGTGAAGCTTTCTTT.

The chain combines TRBV7-3 with TRBJ2-7; D call uncertain. This CDR3 has 13 residues. Trimming stripped 3 bases from V and 1 base from J, with 7 bases between. Germline-derived CDR1 and CDR2 are SGHTA and FQGTGA. The CDR3 sequence: CASSLDGSYEQYF. CDR3 sequence (DNA): TGTGCCAGCAGCTTGGACGGGTCCTACGAGCAGTACTTC.

The chain joins TRBV5-1 to TRBJ1-2; 10 positions match TRBD1. The CDR3 runs to 13 residues. V lost 7 bases and J lost 2; bases outside the gene matches: 2. Germline V gene data show CDR1 as SGHRS and CDR2 as YFSETQ. The CDR3: CASGTGDNYGYTF. The CDR3 coding sequence is TGCGCCAGCGGGACAGGGGACAACTATGGCTACACCTTC.

Points on this clone: The same CDR3 is also encoded by other DNA sequences in this sample. J is TRBJ1-1 and V is TRBV19; 7 nucleotides match TRBD1. The V gene end was trimmed by 6 bases and the J gene end by 0 bases; junction bases not matched to a gene: 1. Germline CDR1 and CDR2: LNHDA and SQIVND (reference sequence). The CDR3 covers 13 residues. CDR3 in DNA: TGTGCCAGTAGCAGGGGGGTGAACACTGAAGCTTTCTTT. As protein: CASSRGVNTEAFF.

Worth noting for this clone: One junction end disagrees with the germline gene, perhaps due to a read error. The V call is TRBV6-5, the J call TRBJ1-2; TRBD1 agrees at 7 bases. This CDR3 comprises 15 residues. Germline values: CDR1 MNHEY, CDR2 SVGAGI. CDR3 sequence (DNA): TGTGCCAGCAGCTACTCCGACAGGGTGGACTATGGCTACACCTTC. Its protein is CASSYSDRVDYGYTF.

The chain has TRBV2 and TRBJ2-2, with TRBD1 identical over 10 bases. The germline CDR1 and CDR2 sequences are SNHLY and FYNNEI. The CDR3 spans 15 residues. V dropped 8 bases and J dropped 6; count of bases not matched to a gene: 9. CDR3 DNA sequence: TGTGCCAGCTGGGGACAGGGGAGCGAGTCCGGGGAGCTGTTTTTT. This gives the protein CASWGQGSESGELFF.

The chain recombines TRBV5-8 with TRBJ2-7; D may be TRBD1 (7 bases). Germline lookup yields CDR1 SGHTS and CDR2 YDEGEE. The CDR3 covers 16 residues. V was shortened by 2 bases and J by 5 bases, with 20 bases between the two germline ends. The CDR3 DNA is TGTGCCAGCAGCTTAGGGGACTCCGCACAGGGGCACGAGCAGTACTTC. This sequence encodes CASSLGDSAQGHEQYF. Looking up the rest from reference TRBV5-8 and TRBJ2-7 gives the full variable domain: EAGVTQSPTHLIKTRGQQATLRCSPISGHTSVYWYQQALGLGLQFLLWYDEGEERNRGNFPPRFSGRQFPNYSSELNVNALELEDSALYLCASSLGDSAQGHEQYFGPGTRLTVT.

A few counts support this clone. The chain recombines TRBV28 with TRBJ2-7; 8 bases are a match to TRBD1. CDR1 is MDHEN and CDR2 is SYDVKM in the germline V gene. The CDR3 runs 13 residues. V shed 5 bases and J 6 bases; nucleotides not matched to a gene: 6. CDR3 in amino acids: CASSPMTGAEQYF. The CDR3 DNA reads TGTGCCAGCAGTCCTATGACAGGGGCCGAGCAGTACTTC.

The rearrangement links TRBV30 to TRBJ1-1; D not resolved. In germline, CDR1 is GTSNPN, CDR2 SVGIG (reference sequence). The ends were cut back, 3 bases at V and 1 base at J, with 6 bases in the middle. This CDR3 is 12 amino acids long. CDR3 nucleotides: TGTGCCTGGAGCCCATCGAACACTGAAGCTTTCTTT. Protein sequence: CAWSPSNTEAFF.

This chain joins TRBV11-2 and TRBJ2-3; TRBD2 matches 9 bases. Germline V gives CDR1 SGHAT, CDR2 FQNNGV. The CDR3 consists of 14 residues. J gave up 7 bases and V 4 bases, and 6 bases lay outside the gene matches. The CDR3 sequence is CASSSRTSDHTQYF. The CDR3, as DNA: TGTGCCAGCAGCTCACGGACTAGCGATCATACGCAGTATTTT.

This clone showed up just once. V and J are TRBV9 and TRBJ2-1, with D perhaps matching TRBD2 (5 bases). This CDR3 contains 14 residues. From germline, CDR1 is SGDLS and CDR2 YYNGEE. V dropped 3 bases and J dropped 2 bases, with 9 bases sitting between them. The CDR3 DNA reads as TGTGCCAGCAGCGCCACGGGGACCTACAATGAGCAGTTCTTC. It encodes CASSATGTYNEQFF.

This clone was counted between two and nine times. This chain connects TRBV19 to TRBJ2-2; TRBD1 is a possible D gene (5 bases). The V end lost 7 bases, the J end lost 0 bases, and 12 bases lay between the germline ends. CDR1 and CDR2 (germline): LNHDA, SQIVND (reference sequence). The CDR3 has 15 residues. The CDR3 DNA reads as TGTGCCAGTAAGCCCTCAGGGACGAACACCGGGGAGCTGTTTTTT. This translates into CASKPSGTNTGELFF.